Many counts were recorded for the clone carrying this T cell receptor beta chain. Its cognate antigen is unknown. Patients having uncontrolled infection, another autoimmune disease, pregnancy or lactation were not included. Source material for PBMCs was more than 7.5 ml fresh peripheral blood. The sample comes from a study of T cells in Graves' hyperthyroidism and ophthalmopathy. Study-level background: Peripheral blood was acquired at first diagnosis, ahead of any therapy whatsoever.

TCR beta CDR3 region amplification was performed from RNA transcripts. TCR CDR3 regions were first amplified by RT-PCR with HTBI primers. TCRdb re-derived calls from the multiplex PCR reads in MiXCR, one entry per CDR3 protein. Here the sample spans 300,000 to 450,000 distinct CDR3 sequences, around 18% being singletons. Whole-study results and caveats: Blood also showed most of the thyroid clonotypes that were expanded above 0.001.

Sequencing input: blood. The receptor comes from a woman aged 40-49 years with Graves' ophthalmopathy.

The DNA of the CDR3 is TGTGCCAGCAGTGAAGGGGATAAGGATGGTGGGGAGACCCAGTACTTC. Translating it yields CASSEGDKDGGETQYF. The chain is built from TRBV25-1 and TRBJ2-5; D unclear. The CDR3 contains 16 residues. V lost 2 bases, J lost 5 bases, and 18 bases lay in between. Germline V CDR1 and CDR2: MGHDK, SYGVNS.